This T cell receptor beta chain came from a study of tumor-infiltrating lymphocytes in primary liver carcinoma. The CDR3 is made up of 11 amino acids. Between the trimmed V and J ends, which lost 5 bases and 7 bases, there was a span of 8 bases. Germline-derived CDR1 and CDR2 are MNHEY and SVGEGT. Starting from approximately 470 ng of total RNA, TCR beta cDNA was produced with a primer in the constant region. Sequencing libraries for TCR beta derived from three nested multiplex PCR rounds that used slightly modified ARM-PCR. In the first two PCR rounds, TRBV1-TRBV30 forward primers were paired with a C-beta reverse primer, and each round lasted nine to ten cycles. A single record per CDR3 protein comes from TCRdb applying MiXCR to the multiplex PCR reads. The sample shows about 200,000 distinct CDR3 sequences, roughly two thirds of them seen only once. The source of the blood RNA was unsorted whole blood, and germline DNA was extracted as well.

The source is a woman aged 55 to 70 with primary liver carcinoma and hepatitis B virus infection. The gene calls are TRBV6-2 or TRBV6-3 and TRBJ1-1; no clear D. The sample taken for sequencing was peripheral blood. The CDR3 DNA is TGTGCCAGCAGTCGGGGTGTTGAAGCTTTCTTT. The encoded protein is CASSRGVEAFF.